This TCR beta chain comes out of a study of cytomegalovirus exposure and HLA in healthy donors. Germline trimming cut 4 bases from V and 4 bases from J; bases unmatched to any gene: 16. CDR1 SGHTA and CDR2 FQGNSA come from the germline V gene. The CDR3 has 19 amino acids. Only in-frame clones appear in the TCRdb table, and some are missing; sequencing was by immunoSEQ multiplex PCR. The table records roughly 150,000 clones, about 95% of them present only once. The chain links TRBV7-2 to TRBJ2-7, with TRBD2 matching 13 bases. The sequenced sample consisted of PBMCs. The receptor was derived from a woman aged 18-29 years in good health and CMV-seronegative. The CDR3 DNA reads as TGTGCCAGCAGCTCTCAGGGGGAACTAGCGGGGGGGCAGCTGTACGAGCAGTACTTC. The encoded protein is CASSSQGELAGGQLYEQYF.